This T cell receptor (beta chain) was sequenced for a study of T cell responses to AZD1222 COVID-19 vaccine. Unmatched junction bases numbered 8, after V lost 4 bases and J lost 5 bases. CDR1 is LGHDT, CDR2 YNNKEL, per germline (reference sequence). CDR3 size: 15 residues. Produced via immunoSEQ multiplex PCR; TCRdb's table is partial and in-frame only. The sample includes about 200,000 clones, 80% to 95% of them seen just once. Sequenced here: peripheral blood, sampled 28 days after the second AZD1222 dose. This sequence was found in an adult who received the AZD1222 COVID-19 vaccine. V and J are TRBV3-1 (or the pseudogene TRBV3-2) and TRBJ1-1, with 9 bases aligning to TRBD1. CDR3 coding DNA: TGTGCCAGCAGCCCGTCGACAGGGGGAAGGACTGAAGCTTTCTTT. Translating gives CASSPSTGGRTEAFF.